Sequencing of this T cell receptor (beta chain) was carried out in a study of cytomegalovirus exposure and HLA in healthy donors. Study at large: Prior work identified around 100 million unique TCR beta sequences in 150 million to 200 million T cells. The study, taken as a whole, reports: A later analysis reportedly found fewer N-insertions in an Asian-associated ancestry cluster than the roughly 680-donor mean. HLA alleles were associated with around 17,000 TCR beta sequences in a later analysis at 0.05 false discovery rate. Rates of TCR association differed by HLA locus in a later analysis, with DRB1 highest and HLA-C lowest.

Regarding this clone: Its target is unknown.

The PCR made use of 60 Vbeta and 13 Jbeta primers. Only in-frame clones appear in the TCRdb table, and some are missing; sequencing was by immunoSEQ multiplex PCR. The table has roughly 80,000 clones, 77% seen once; the top ten hold 2.5% to 3.5%. The receptor comes from a man in his fifties or sixties in good health and CMV-seropositive. What was sequenced was PBMCs.

The CDR3 loop reads CASSAALAGFVDEQFF. CDR3 DNA sequence: TGTGCCAGCAGCGCAGCACTAGCGGGCTTTGTCGATGAGCAGTTCTTC. This chain connects TRBV9 to TRBJ2-1; 9 bases map to TRBD2. The CDR3 runs 16 residues. After removal of 3 bases from V and 8 bases from J, the junction contained 12 bases not matched to a gene. Germline V gives CDR1 SGDLS, CDR2 YYNGEE.